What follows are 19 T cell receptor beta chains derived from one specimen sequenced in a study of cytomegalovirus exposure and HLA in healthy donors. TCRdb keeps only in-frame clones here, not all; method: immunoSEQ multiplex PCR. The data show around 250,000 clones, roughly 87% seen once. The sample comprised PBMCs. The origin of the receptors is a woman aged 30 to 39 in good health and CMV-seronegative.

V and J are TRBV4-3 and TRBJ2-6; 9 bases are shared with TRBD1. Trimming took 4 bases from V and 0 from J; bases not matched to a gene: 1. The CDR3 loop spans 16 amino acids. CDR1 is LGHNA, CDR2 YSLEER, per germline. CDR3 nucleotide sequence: TGCGCCAGCAGCCGGGACAGGGACTCTGGGGCCAACGTCCTGACTTTC. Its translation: CASSRDRDSGANVLTF.

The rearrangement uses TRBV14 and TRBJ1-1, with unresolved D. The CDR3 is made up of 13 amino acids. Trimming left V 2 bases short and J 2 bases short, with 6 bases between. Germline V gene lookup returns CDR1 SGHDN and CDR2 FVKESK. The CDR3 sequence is CASSQLENTEAFF. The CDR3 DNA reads TGTGCCAGCAGCCAATTGGAAAACACTGAAGCTTTCTTT.

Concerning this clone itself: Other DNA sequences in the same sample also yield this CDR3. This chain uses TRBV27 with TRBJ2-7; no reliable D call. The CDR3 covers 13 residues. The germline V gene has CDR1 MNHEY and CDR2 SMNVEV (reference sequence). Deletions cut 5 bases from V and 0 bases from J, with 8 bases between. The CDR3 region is CASSPTSSYEQYF. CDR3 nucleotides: TGTGCCAGCAGTCCAACAAGCTCCTACGAGCAGTACTTC.

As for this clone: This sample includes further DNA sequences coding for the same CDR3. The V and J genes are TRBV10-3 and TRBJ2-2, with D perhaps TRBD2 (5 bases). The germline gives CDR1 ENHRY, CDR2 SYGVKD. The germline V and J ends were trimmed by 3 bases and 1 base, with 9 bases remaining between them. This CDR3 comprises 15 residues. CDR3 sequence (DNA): TGTGCCATCAGTGAAGGCGGAGGGAACACCGGGGAGCTGTTTTTT. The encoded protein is CAISEGGGNTGELFF.

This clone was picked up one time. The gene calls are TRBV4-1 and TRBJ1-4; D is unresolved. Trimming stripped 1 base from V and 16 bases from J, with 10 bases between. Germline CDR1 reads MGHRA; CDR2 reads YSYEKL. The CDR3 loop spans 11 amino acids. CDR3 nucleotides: TGCGCCAGCAGCCAAGGTCCCCGATGGTTTTTT. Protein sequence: CASSQGPRWFF.

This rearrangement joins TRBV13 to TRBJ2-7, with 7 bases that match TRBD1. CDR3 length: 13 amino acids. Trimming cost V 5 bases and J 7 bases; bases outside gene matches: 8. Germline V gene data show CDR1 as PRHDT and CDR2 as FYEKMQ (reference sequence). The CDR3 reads CASSETGLGEQYF. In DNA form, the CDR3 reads TGTGCCAGCAGCGAGACAGGGTTAGGGGAGCAGTACTTC.

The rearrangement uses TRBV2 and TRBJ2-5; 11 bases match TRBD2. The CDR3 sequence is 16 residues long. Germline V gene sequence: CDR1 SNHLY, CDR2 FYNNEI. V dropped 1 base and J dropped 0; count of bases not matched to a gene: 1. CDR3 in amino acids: CASSEGLAGNQETQYF. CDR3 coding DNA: TGTGCCAGCAGTGAAGGACTAGCGGGGAACCAAGAGACCCAGTACTTC.

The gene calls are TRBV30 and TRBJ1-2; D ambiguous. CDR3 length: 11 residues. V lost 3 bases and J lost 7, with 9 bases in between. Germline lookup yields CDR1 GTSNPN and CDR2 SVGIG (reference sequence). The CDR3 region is CAWSLRGGYTF. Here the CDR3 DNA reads TGTGCCTGGAGCCTTCGGGGTGGCTACACCTTC.

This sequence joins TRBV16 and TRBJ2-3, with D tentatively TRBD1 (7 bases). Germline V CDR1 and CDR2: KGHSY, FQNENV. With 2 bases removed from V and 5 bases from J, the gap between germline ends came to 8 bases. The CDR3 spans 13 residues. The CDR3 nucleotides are TGTGCCAGCAGCCAACAGGGGGGAGATACGCAGTATTTT. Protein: CASSQQGGDTQYF.

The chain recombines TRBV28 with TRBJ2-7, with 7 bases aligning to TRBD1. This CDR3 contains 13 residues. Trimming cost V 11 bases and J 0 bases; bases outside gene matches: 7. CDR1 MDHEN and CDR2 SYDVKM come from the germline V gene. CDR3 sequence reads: CALRGQGSYEQYF. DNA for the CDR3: TGTGCCCTTAGGGGGCAGGGCTCCTACGAGCAGTACTTC.

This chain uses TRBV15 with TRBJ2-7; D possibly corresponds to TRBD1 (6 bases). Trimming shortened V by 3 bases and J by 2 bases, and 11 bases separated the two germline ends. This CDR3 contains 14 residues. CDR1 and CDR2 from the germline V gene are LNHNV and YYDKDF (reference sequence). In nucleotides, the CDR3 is TGTGCCACCAGCAGCTCCAGGGGACCCTACGAGCAGTACTTC. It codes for CATSSSRGPYEQYF.

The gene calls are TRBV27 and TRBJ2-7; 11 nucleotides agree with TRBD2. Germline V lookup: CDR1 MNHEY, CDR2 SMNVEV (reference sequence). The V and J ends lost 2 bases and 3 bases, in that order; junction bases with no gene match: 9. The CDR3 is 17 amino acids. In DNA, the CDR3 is TGTGCCAGCAGTTTAGGTAGCGGGAGGGCCTTTATCTACGAGCAGTACTTC. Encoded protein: CASSLGSGRAFIYEQYF.

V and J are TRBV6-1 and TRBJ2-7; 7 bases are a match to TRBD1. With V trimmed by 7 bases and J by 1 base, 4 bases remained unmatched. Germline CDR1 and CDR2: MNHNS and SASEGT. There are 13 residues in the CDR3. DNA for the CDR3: TGTGCCAGCAAGAGACAGGGATCCTACGAGCAGTACTTC. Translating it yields CASKRQGSYEQYF.

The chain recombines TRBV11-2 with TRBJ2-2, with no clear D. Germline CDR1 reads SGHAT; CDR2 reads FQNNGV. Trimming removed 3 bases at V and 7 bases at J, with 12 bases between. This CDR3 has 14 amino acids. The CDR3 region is CASSFLSRFGELFF. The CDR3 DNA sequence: TGTGCCAGCAGCTTCCTTAGTCGATTCGGGGAGCTGTTTTTT.

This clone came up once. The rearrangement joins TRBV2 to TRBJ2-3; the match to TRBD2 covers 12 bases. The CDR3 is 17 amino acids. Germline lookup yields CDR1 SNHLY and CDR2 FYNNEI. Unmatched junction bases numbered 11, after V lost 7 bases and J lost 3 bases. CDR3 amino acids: CASNPGLAGKVTDTQYF. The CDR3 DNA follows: TGTGCCAGCAACCCCGGACTAGCGGGAAAAGTGACAGATACGCAGTATTTT.

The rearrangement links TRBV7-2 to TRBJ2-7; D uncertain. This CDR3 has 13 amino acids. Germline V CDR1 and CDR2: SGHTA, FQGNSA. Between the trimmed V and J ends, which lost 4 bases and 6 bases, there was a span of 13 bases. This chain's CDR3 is CASSWGAVSEQYF. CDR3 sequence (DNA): TGTGCCAGCAGCTGGGGTGCGGTTTCCGAGCAGTACTTC.

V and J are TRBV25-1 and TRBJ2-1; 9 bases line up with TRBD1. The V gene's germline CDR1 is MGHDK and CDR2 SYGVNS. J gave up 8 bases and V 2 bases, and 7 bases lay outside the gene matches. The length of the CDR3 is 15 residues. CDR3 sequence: CASSEPGTGSDEQFF. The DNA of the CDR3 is TGTGCCAGCAGTGAACCCGGGACAGGGAGTGATGAGCAGTTCTTC.

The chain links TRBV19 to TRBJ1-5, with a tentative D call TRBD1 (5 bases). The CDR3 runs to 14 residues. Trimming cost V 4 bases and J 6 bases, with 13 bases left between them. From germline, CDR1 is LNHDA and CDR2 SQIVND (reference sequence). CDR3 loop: CASSNTGRGQPQHF. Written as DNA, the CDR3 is TGTGCCAGTAGTAACACAGGACGGGGTCAGCCCCAGCATTTT. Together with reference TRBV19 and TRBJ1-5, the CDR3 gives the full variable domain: DGGITQSPKYLFRKEGQNVTLSCEQNLNHDAMYWYRQDPGQGLRLIYYSQIVNDFQKGDIAEGYSVSREKKESFPLTVTSAQKNPTAFYLCASSNTGRGQPQHFGDGTRLSIL.

The chain's CDR3 is CASSLSGGQETQYF. For the CDR3, the DNA is TGTGCCAGCAGCTTAAGCGGGGGCCAAGAGACCCAGTACTTC. V and J are TRBV11-2 and TRBJ2-5; 8 nucleotides agree with TRBD2. Germline V gene lookup returns CDR1 SGHAT and CDR2 FQNNGV. V shed 2 bases, J shed 1 base, and the junction held 0 bases outside the gene matches. The CDR3 extends over 14 amino acids.